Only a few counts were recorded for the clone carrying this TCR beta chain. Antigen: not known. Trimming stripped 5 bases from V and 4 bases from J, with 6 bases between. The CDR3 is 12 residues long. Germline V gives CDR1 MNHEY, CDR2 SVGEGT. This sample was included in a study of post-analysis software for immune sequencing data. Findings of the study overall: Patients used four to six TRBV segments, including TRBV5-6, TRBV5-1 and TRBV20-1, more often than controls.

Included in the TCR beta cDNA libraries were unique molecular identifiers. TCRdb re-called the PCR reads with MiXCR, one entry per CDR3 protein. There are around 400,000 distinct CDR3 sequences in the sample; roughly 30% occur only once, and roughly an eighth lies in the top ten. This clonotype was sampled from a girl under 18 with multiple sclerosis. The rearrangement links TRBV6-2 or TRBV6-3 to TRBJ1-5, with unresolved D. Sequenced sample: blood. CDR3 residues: CASSDINQPQHF. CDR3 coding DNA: TGTGCCAGCAGTGATATTAATCAGCCCCAGCATTTT.